The 20 T cell receptor beta chains below all came from one sample that was sequenced in a study of blood T cells in healthy people across ages. Through a sample-barcoded 5' primer and a J-beta primer mix, a second PCR was run for roughly 7 to 12 cycles. TCRdb reprocessed the 5' RACE reads with MiXCR, giving one entry per CDR3 protein. The table includes 1.5 million to 2 million distinct CDR3 sequences, approximately 50% detected once. Source material: blood. Receptor source: a woman aged 40 to 50 in good health.

The V call is TRBV12-3 or TRBV12-4, the J call TRBJ1-2; no clear D gene. V was clipped by 3 bases and J by 3 bases, with 8 bases between them. There are 13 residues in the CDR3. The CDR3 DNA is TGTGCCAGCAGTTTGCTGGAATACTATGGCTACACCTTC. It encodes CASSLLEYYGYTF.

V gene TRBV6-5 combines with J gene TRBJ2-1; D unclear. The length of the CDR3 is 13 residues. V was clipped by 4 bases and J by 7 bases, with 11 bases between them. CDR1 and CDR2 (germline): MNHEY, SVGAGI. The CDR3 region has the DNA TGTGCCAGCAGTTTTGTGGCTCGGAATGAGCAGTTCTTC. Translation: CASSFVARNEQFF.

The V gene is TRBV20-1, the J gene TRBJ2-1; D unresolved. V dropped 5 bases and J dropped 5 bases, with 13 bases sitting between them. CDR1 is DFQATT, CDR2 SNEGSKA, per germline (reference sequence). This CDR3 is built from 13 residues. CDR3 sequence: CSASGLLNNEQFF. As DNA, the CDR3 is TGCAGTGCTTCTGGGCTTCTCAACAATGAGCAGTTCTTC.

This clonotype was observed a single time. V and J are TRBV4-3 and TRBJ2-7, with 7 bases identical to TRBD2. CDR3 length: 15 amino acids. Trimming at V came to 2 bases and at J to 7 bases, leaving 11 bases not matched to a gene. Germline V gene sequence: CDR1 LGHNA, CDR2 YSLEER. CDR3 protein: CASSQLGRGRDEQYF. CDR3 nucleotide sequence: TGCGCCAGCAGCCAACTCGGACGGGGGAGGGATGAGCAGTACTTC.

Comments on this clonotype: A junction boundary mismatches the germline segment, possibly from a read error. This chain uses TRBV24-1 with TRBJ2-5, with 12 positions matching TRBD2. The CDR3 has 18 residues. The germline CDR1 and CDR2 sequences are KGHDR and SFDVKD. Here the CDR3 DNA reads TGTGCCACCAGTGGTTTGGGAACTAGCGGGGGGATTGGGGAGACCCAGTACTTC. This gives the protein CATSGLGTSGGIGETQYF.

The gene calls are TRBV14 and TRBJ2-7; TRBD2 matches 7 bases. The CDR3 covers 15 residues. V shed 8 bases, J shed 3 bases, and the junction held 13 bases outside the gene matches. Germline loops: CDR1 SGHDN, CDR2 FVKESK. CDR3 sequence (DNA): TGTGCCAGCCGACGCGGGAGCGCATTGTTCTACGAGCAGTACTTC. As protein: CASRRGSALFYEQYF.

This clonotype was seen more than once but under ten times. This sequence joins TRBV7-2 and TRBJ1-2; a possible D gene is TRBD1 (5 bases). The CDR3 spans 14 residues. Trimming pared 5 bases from V and 5 bases from J, leaving 15 bases between. CDR1 is SGHTA, CDR2 FQGNSA, per germline. CDR3 residues: CASSQPPTEYGYTF. DNA of the CDR3: TGTGCCAGCAGCCAACCCCCGACAGAGTATGGCTACACCTTC.

This chain links TRBV11-1 with TRBJ2-3; D is perhaps TRBD1 (6 bases). There are 15 residues in the CDR3. Germline V gene data show CDR1 as SGHAT and CDR2 as FQDESV (reference sequence). V was trimmed by 4 bases and J by 5 bases, leaving 16 bases between them. CDR3 loop: CASSSQGRKRDTQYF. The CDR3 DNA sequence: TGTGCCAGCAGCTCACAGGGAAGAAAGAGAGATACGCAGTATTTT. The variable domain in full, completed from reference TRBV11-1 and TRBJ2-3, reads EAEVAQSPRYKITEKSQAVAFWCDPISGHATLYWYRQILGQGPELLVQFQDESVVDDSQLPKDRFSAERLKGVDSTLKIQPAELGDSAMYLCASSSQGRKRDTQYFGPGTRLTVL.

The chain joins TRBV19 to TRBJ2-5, with D unclear. Deletions cut 6 bases from V and 0 bases from J, with 17 bases between. The CDR3 has 16 residues. From germline, CDR1 is LNHDA and CDR2 SQIVND (reference sequence). DNA of the CDR3: TGTGCCAGTAGCACCGGCGGTCCAGGCTACCAAGAGACCCAGTACTTC. It specifies CASSTGGPGYQETQYF.

This clonotype was observed a handful of times. This chain connects TRBV12-3 or TRBV12-4 to TRBJ1-2, with 8 bases that match TRBD1. The junction had 5 bases not matched to a gene; V was cut back by 1 base and J by 7 bases. The CDR3 sequence is 14 residues long. CDR3 coding DNA: TGTGCCAGCAGTTTAGGTGGGCAGGGGGCTGGCTACACCTTC. Amino acids: CASSLGGQGAGYTF.

This chain connects TRBV24-1 to TRBJ2-5; 7 bases align to TRBD2. This CDR3 contains 11 residues. The J segment lost 7 bases and the V segment lost 9 bases, leaving 4 bases of the junction unmatched. Germline-derived CDR1 and CDR2 are KGHDR and SFDVKD. The CDR3 DNA follows: TGTGCCACCGGGGGGGGATTGACCCAGTACTTC. It translates to CATGGGLTQYF.

The chain links TRBV5-1 to TRBJ2-1, with 11 bases identical to TRBD2. The length of the CDR3 is 15 residues. Unmatched junction bases numbered 7, after V lost 1 base and J lost 10 bases. Germline assignment: CDR1 SGHRS and CDR2 YFSETQ. The CDR3 loop is CASSLTSGGEWEQFF. CDR3 bases: TGCGCCAGCAGCTTGACTAGCGGGGGTGAATGGGAGCAGTTCTTC. Filled out from reference TRBV5-1 and TRBJ2-1, the complete variable domain reads KAGVTQTPRYLIKTRGQQVTLSCSPISGHRSVSWYQQTPGQGLQFLFEYFSETQRNKGNFPGRFSGRQFSNSRSEMNVSTLELGDSALYLCASSLTSGGEWEQFFGPGTRLTVL.

Concerning this clonotype itself: This sequence may be a read error, since a much larger clone differs from it by one base. This sequence joins TRBV24-1 and TRBJ1-2; D is ambiguous. There are 12 residues in the CDR3. Per the germline V gene, CDR1 is KGHDR and CDR2 is SFDVKD. Trimming shortened V by 7 bases and J by 4 bases, and 9 bases separated the two germline ends. CDR3 DNA: TGTGCCACCAGGGCGACTTCCTATGGCTACACCTTC. As protein: CATRATSYGYTF.

CDR3 nucleotides: TGTGCCAGCTCACCACTTGGGACAGAAAATGAAAAACTGTTTTTT. Encoded protein: CASSPLGTENEKLFF. The chain links TRBV18 to TRBJ1-4, with TRBD1 identical over 7 bases. Looked up from germline, CDR1 is KGHSH and CDR2 is LQKENI. This CDR3 contains 15 residues. With V trimmed by 1 base and J by 5 bases, 4 bases remained unmatched.

The J gene is TRBJ2-5, the V gene TRBV5-1; 8 bases agree with TRBD1. TRBJ2-7 explains the end of the DNA better; the J call may be wrong. Germline-derived CDR1 and CDR2 are SGHRS and YFSETQ. The CDR3 spans 15 residues. CDR3 loop: CASSLKDRATHEQYF. Written as DNA, the CDR3 is TGCGCCAGCAGCTTGAAGGACAGGGCCACCCACGAGCAGTACTTC.

This clonotype was detected a few times. The V call is TRBV29-1, the J call TRBJ1-2; no clear D gene. Looked up from germline, CDR1 is SQVTM and CDR2 is ANQGSEA. The CDR3 extends over 9 amino acids. V was cut by 3 bases and J by 9 bases, with 5 bases left in between. The CDR3 spells CSVDSSYTF. CDR3 sequence (DNA): TGCAGCGTTGATTCTAGCTACACCTTC.

This clonotype occurred a few times. The chain combines TRBV4-2 with TRBJ2-1; 11 positions agree with TRBD2. CDR3 length equals 15 residues. Germline CDR1 LGHNA, CDR2 YNFKEQ. J lost 8 bases, V lost 4 bases, and 7 bases had no gene match. CDR3 loop: CASSPVAGGLYEQFF. CDR3 DNA: TGTGCCAGCAGCCCCGTAGCGGGGGGGCTCTATGAGCAGTTCTTC.

This chain links TRBV5-1 with TRBJ2-1; 8 bases match TRBD1. This CDR3 comprises 14 residues. The germline V gene has CDR1 SGHRS and CDR2 YFSETQ. Unmatched junction bases numbered 6, after V lost 4 bases and J lost 6 bases. CDR3 bases: TGCGCCAGCAGCCGGACAGGGTCGTTCAATGAGCAGTTCTTC. This sequence encodes CASSRTGSFNEQFF.

The J gene is TRBJ2-6, the V gene TRBV9, with D perhaps assigned TRBD1 or TRBD2 (5 bases each). This CDR3 comprises 17 residues. Germline V gene lookup returns CDR1 SGDLS and CDR2 YYNGEE. V was pared by 0 bases and J by 0 bases, with 10 bases between. The CDR3 region has the DNA TGTGCCAGCAGCGTAGATGGGGGTAACTCTGGGGCCAACGTCCTGACTTTC. Its protein is CASSVDGGNSGANVLTF.

The rearrangement joins TRBV20-1 to TRBJ2-5, with 10 positions matching TRBD2. CDR3 length: 13 amino acids. V was pared by 4 bases and J by 4 bases, with 3 bases of the junction left unmatched. Germline CDR1 DFQATT, CDR2 SNEGSKA (reference sequence). This CDR3 reads CSANPSGGETQYF. The CDR3 DNA reads as TGCAGTGCTAATCCTAGCGGGGGAGAGACCCAGTACTTC.